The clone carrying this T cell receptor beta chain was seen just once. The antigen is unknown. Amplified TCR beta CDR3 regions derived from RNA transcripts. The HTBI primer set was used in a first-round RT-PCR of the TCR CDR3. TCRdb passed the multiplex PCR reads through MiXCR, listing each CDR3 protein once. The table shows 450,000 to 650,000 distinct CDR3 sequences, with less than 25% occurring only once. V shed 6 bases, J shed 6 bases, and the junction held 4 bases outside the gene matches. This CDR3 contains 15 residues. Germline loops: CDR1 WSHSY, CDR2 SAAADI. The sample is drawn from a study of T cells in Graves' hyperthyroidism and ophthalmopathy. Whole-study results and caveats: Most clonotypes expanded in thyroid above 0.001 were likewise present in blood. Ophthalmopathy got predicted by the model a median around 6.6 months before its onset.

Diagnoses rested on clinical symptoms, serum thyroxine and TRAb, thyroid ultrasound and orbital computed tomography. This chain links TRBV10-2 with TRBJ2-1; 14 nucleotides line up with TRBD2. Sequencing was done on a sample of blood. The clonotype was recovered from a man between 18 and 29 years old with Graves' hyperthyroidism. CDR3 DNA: TGCGCCAGCAGCGGACTAGCGGGGGGCCTCAATGAGCAGTTCTTC. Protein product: CASSGLAGGLNEQFF.